What follows are 3 T cell receptor beta chains derived from one specimen sequenced in a study of T-cell memory formation after mild COVID-19. Each CDR3 protein is one row after TCRdb ran MiXCR on the 5' RACE reads. The sample comprises a few hundred thousand distinct CDR3 sequences, roughly 20% of which are singletons, and around a fifth rests with the top ten. Sequences were obtained from PBMCs or a T cell subset sorted from them (not recorded which). The receptors derive from a man aged 18 to 30 who had mild COVID-19 (a few samples of this study predate the infection). Cell type and time point are not known.

The CDR3 DNA reads TGCGCCAGCAGCCAAGGGTTTAACACTGAAGCTTTCTTT. It encodes CASSQGFNTEAFF. This rearrangement joins TRBV4-3 to TRBJ1-1; D is unclear. Germline-derived CDR1 and CDR2 are LGHNA and YSLEER. The V gene lost 1 base and the J gene lost 2 bases, with 5 bases spanning the gap. This CDR3 is built from 13 residues.

The genes are TRBV19 and TRBJ2-7, with D unclear. V lost 1 base, J lost 0 bases, and 7 bases lay in between. CDR1 and CDR2 (germline): LNHDA, SQIVND (reference sequence). The CDR3 covers 14 residues. CDR3 sequence reads: CASSIGGYSYEQYF. CDR3 nucleotide sequence: TGTGCCAGTAGTATAGGAGGTTACTCCTACGAGCAGTACTTC.

This clonotype was seen once. This sequence joins TRBV20-1 and TRBJ2-5; D is ambiguous. The length of the CDR3 is 15 residues. With 0 bases removed from V and 5 bases from J, the gap between germline ends came to 16 bases. Germline V gene sequence: CDR1 DFQATT, CDR2 SNEGSKA (reference sequence). This chain's CDR3 is CSARDRIRAEETQYF. The CDR3 DNA reads as TGCAGTGCTAGAGATAGGATTCGGGCGGAGGAGACCCAGTACTTC.